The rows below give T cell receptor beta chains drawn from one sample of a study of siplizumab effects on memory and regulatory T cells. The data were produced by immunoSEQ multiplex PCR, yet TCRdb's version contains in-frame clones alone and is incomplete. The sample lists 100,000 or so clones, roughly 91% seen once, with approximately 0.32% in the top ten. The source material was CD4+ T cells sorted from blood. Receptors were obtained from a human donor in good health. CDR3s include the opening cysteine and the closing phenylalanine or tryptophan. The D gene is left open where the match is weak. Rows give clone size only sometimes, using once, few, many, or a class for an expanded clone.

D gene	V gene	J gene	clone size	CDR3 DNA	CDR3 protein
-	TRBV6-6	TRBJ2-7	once	TGTGCCAGCAGTTACTCCCAGGTTGGAGAGCAGTACTTC	CASSYSQVGEQYF
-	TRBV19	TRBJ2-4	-	TGTGCCAGTAGTCCGAGGGGGGGCGCGTCCAAAAACATTCAGTACTTC	CASSPRGGASKNIQYF
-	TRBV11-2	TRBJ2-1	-	TGTGCCAGCAGCGAAGAGTACAATGAGCAGTTCTTC	CASSEEYNEQFF
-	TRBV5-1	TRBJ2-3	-	TGCGCCAGCAGTCAAAGCACAGATACGCAGTATTTT	CASSQSTDTQYF
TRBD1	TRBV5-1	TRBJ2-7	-	TGCGCCAGCAGCTTGGCGCCCGGACAGGGTCCCTACGAGCAGTACTTC	CASSLAPGQGPYEQYF
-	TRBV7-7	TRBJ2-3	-	TGTGCTAGCAGCTTAGCCCCTAGCTCGGATACGCAGTATTTT	CASSLAPSSDTQYF
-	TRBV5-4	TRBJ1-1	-	TGTGCCAGCAGCACAACAGGAACCCATGAAGCTTTCTTT	CASSTTGTHEAFF
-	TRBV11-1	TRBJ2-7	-	TGTGCCAGCAGCCCGACAGAATTCGAGCAGTACTTC	CASSPTEFEQYF
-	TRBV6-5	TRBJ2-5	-	TGTGCCAGCAGTTACTCATCCGGACCTGTGGAGACCCAGTACTTC	CASSYSSGPVETQYF
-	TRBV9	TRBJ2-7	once	TGTGCCAGCAGCGGTCTAGGAGGCTACGAGCAGTACTTC	CASSGLGGYEQYF
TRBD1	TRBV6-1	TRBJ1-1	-	TGTGCCGCCGGACAGGGACAATTGAACACTGAAGCTTTCTTT	CAAGQGQLNTEAFF
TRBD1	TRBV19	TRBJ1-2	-	TGTGCCAGTAGTAAGGACAGGGGGTCCTATGGCTACACCTTC	CASSKDRGSYGYTF
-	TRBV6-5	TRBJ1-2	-	TGTGCCAGCAGTTACCGGCGGCAGATGGGCTACACCTTC	CASSYRRQMGYTF
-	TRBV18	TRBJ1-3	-	TGTGCCAGCTCGCGACAAGGGATTGGAAACACCATATATTTT	CASSRQGIGNTIYF
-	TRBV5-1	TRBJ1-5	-	TGCGCCAGCAGCTTGGACAGGGTAGGGAATCAGCCCCAGCATTTT	CASSLDRVGNQPQHF
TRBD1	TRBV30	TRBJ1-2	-	TGTGCCTGGCCGGGCGAAGACAGGGAAGATGGCTACACCTTC	CAWPGEDREDGYTF
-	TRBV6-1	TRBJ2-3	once	TGTGCCAGCCTCCAGGGGTTTCCCACAGATACGCAGTATTTT	CASLQGFPTDTQYF
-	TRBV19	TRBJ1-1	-	TGTGCCAGTAGTATACAGGCAGGTCGCGTGAACACTGAAGCTTTCTTT	CASSIQAGRVNTEAFF
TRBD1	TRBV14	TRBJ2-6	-	TGTGCCAGCAGCCAAGATGAAGACAGGGGGCCTGGGGCCAACGTCCTGACTTTC	CASSQDEDRGPGANVLTF
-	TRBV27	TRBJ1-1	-	TGTGCCAGCAAACGGGGGGCTGCTGAAGCTTTCTTT	CASKRGAAEAFF
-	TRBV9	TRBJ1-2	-	TGTGCCAGCAGCGTTGGGACAAACTATGGCTACACCTTC	CASSVGTNYGYTF
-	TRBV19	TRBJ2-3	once	TGTGCCAGTAGTATAGATGTTCGCACAGATACGCAGTATTTT	CASSIDVRTDTQYF
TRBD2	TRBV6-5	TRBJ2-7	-	TGTGCCAGCAGTTCCCTAGCGGGAGGGCCCGACGAGCAGTACTTC	CASSSLAGGPDEQYF
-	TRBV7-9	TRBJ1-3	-	TGTGCCAGCAGCTTATTGACGGACTCTGGAAACACCATATATTTT	CASSLLTDSGNTIYF
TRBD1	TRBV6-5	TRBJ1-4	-	TGTGCCAGCAGTTACGACAGGGGTGGTGAAAAACTGTTTTTT	CASSYDRGGEKLFF
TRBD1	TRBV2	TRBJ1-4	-	TGTGCCAGCGGAAAAATGACAGGGTCGGGTGAAAAACTGTTTTTT	CASGKMTGSGEKLFF
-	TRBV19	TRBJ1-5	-	TGTGCCAGTTGTACGGGGACCCAGGGCGCTCAGCCCCAGCATTTT	CASCTGTQGAQPQHF
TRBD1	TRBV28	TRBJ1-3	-	TGTGCCAGCAGTTCGGGGACAGCCGGAAACACCATATATTTT	CASSSGTAGNTIYF
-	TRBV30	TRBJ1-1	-	TGTGCCTGGAGTGTACAGGCGAACACTGAAGCTTTCTTT	CAWSVQANTEAFF
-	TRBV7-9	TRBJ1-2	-	TGTGCCAGCAGCTTAACCCCGTTGGACTATGGCTACACCTTC	CASSLTPLDYGYTF
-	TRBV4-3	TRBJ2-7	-	TGCGCCAGCAGCCAAGATTCCGGGGACGAGCAGTACTTC	CASSQDSGDEQYF
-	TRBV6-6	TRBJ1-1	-	TGTGCCAGCAGTTACCTTGACAGGACTGAAGCTTTCTTT	CASSYLDRTEAFF
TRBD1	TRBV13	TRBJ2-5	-	TGTGCCAGCAGCTCGCGACAGGGCGACACCCAAGAGACCCAGTACTTC	CASSSRQGDTQETQYF
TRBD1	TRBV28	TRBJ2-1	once	TGTGCCAGCAGTTTAGGAAGGGGGCCGTTATCTCAATTCTCCTACAATGAGCAGTTCTTC	CASSLGRGPLSQFSYNEQFF
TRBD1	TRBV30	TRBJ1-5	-	TGTGCCTGGAGTTCCATCGGGACAGCTAGCAATCAGCCCCAGCATTTT	CAWSSIGTASNQPQHF
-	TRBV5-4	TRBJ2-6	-	TGTGCCAGCAGCTTGGCCAGACAATCTGGGGCCAACGTCCTGACTTTC	CASSLARQSGANVLTF
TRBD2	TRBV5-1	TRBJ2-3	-	TGCGCCAGCAGCCCGGGACTAGCGGGAACCACAGATACGCAGTATTTT	CASSPGLAGTTDTQYF
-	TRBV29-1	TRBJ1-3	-	TGCAGCGTGTATAGCTCTGGAAACACCATATATTTT	CSVYSSGNTIYF
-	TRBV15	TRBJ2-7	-	TGTGCCACCAGCAGAGATGACAGCGGGTACTACGAGCAGTACTTC	CATSRDDSGYYEQYF
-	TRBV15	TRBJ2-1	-	TGTGCCACCAGCAGAGATGTTGTTCGTGAGCAGTTCTTC	CATSRDVVREQFF
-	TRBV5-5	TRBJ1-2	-	TGTGCCAGCAGCTTAAGAGCCGGTCTTAACTATGGCTACACCTTC	CASSLRAGLNYGYTF
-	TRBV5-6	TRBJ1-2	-	TGTGCCAGCAGCCGCCCTCCGACTAACTATGGCTACACCTTC	CASSRPPTNYGYTF
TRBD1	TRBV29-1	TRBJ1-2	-	TGCAGCGTCGGGACAGGGGGTTATGGCTACACCTTC	CSVGTGGYGYTF
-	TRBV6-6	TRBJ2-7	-	TGTGCCAGCAGCCAACGGGACGGCAGCTCCTACGAGCAGTACTTC	CASSQRDGSSYEQYF
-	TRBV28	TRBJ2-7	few	TGTGCCAGCAGTTTAAGGCTGCCGTCGTACGAGCAGTACTTC	CASSLRLPSYEQYF
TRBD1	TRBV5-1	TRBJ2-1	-	TGCGCCAGCAGCTTCCTCGACAGGGCGAATGAGCAGTTCTTC	CASSFLDRANEQFF
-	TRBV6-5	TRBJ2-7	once	TGTGCCAGCAGCCTCTTGGGACCCTCACTGGGGGAGCAGTACTTC	CASSLLGPSLGEQYF
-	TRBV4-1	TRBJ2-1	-	TGCGCCAGCAGCGCTAGCGAGAGCTCCTACAATGAGCAGTTCTTC	CASSASESSYNEQFF
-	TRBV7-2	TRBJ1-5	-	TGTGCCAGCAGCCCTTACAGTAGCAATCAGCCCCAGCATTTT	CASSPYSSNQPQHF
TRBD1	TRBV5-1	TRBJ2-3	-	TGCGCCAGCAGCTCGGGGGACAGGGAGGCAGATACGCAGTATTTT	CASSSGDREADTQYF
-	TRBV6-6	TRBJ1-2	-	TGTGCCAGCTCGGGGGTCGATTCCGGCTACACCTTC	CASSGVDSGYTF
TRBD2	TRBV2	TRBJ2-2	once	TGTGCCAGCAGTATACCGGGACTAGCGGATAACACCGGGGAGCTGTTTTTT	CASSIPGLADNTGELFF
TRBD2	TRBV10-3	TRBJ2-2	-	TGTGCCATCAGTGGGGCATCAGGGACTAGCGGGAGAAAGGTCACCGGGGAGCTGTTTTTT	CAISGASGTSGRKVTGELFF
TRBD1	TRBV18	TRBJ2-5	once	TGTGCCAGCTCACCACTAGGGACAGGGGTTGTGGAGACCCAGTACTTC	CASSPLGTGVVETQYF
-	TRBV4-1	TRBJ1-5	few	TGCGCCAGCAGCCAAGTTCTCCTGGACAGTTTTGTTGAAGCCCAGCATTTT	CASSQVLLDSFVEAQHF